This entry lists 2 T cell receptor beta chains sequenced from one sample in a study of T cells after yellow fever vaccination. TCRdb fed the 5' RACE reads into MiXCR, producing one record per CDR3 protein. Found here are a few hundred thousand distinct CDR3 sequences, 3.6% of them singletons; the top ten hold around 24%. The sample in question was PBMCs, obtained on the day of the yellow fever booster vaccination. The receptors shown here come from a man younger than 30 who received the YFV17D yellow fever vaccine.

This clonotype has ten or more counts. The chain couples TRBV7-2 to TRBJ1-5; 9 nucleotides line up with TRBD1. The germline V gene has CDR1 SGHTA and CDR2 FQGNSA. This CDR3 is 18 amino acids long. J lost 0 bases, V lost 5 bases, and 11 bases had no gene match. The CDR3 sequence is CASSKIGQGLYSNQPQHF. The CDR3 DNA is TGTGCCAGCAGCAAAATTGGACAGGGGCTATATAGCAATCAGCCCCAGCATTTT.

This clonotype was seen repeatedly, ten times or more. The CDR3 region has the DNA TGTGCCACTCACAGGGGTGCAGGGTCCGGCTACACCTTC. Amino acids: CATHRGAGSGYTF. The rearrangement uses TRBV10-3 and TRBJ1-2, with 7 bases that match TRBD1. Germline V CDR1 and CDR2: ENHRY, SYGVKD. The length of the CDR3 is 13 residues. The V segment lost 10 bases and the J segment 8 bases; nucleotides outside the gene matches: 13.